Sequencing of this T cell receptor (beta chain) was carried out in a study of blood T cells in healthy people across ages. The V and J ends lost 2 bases and 3 bases respectively, with 14 bases between them. The CDR3 is made up of 15 amino acids. CDR1 is DFQATT and CDR2 is SNEGSKA in the germline V gene (reference sequence). This clonotype appeared a few times. What it recognizes is unknown. Each donor supplied ten milliliters of peripheral blood. Total RNA extracted from each sample amounted to at least 5 micrograms. Next came a second PCR, run for about 6 to 12 cycles, which used a sample-barcoded 5' primer along with a J-beta primer mix. Via MiXCR, TCRdb re-called the 5' RACE reads, giving one row per CDR3 protein. The profile shows about 970,000 distinct CDR3 sequences, 45% to 60% of them singletons. Study results and limitations: Roughly linear age-related decline in beta diversity appeared, significant by age approximately 43. Estimates of diversity drawn from one million T cells were considered underestimates.

This TCR came from a woman in her fifties or sixties in good health. This chain connects TRBV20-1 to TRBJ2-1, with D possibly TRBD2 on 6 matching bases. Sequenced: blood. CDR3 loop: CSARPQTSFYNEQFF. CDR3 nucleotides: TGCAGTGCTAGACCTCAGACTAGTTTCTACAATGAGCAGTTCTTC.